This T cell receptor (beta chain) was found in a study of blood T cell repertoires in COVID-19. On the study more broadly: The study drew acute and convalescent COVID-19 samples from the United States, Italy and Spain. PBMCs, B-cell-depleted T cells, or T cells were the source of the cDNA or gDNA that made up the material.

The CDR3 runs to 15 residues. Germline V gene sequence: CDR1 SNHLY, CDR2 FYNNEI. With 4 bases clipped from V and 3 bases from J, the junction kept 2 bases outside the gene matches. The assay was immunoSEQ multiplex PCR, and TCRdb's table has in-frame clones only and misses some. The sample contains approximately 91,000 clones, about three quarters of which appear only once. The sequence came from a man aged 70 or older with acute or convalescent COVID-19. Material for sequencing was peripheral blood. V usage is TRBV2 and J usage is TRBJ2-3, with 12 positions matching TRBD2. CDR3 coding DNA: TGTGCCAGCAGTGGGACTAGCGGGGTAACAGATACGCAGTATTTT. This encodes CASSGTSGVTDTQYF.